One sample yielded the 26 T cell receptor beta chains listed below, sequenced in a study of blood T cells in healthy people across ages. For the second PCR, which ran for about 6 to 11 cycles, a sample-barcoded 5' primer and a J-beta primer mix were used. Via MiXCR, TCRdb re-called the 5' RACE reads, giving one row per CDR3 protein. The profile shows approximately 730,000 distinct CDR3 sequences, about 55% of them singletons. Sequences were obtained from blood. The receptors originated from a man aged 80 or over in good health.

The chain employs TRBV19 and TRBJ2-4; TRBD1 might be the D (5 bases). There are 17 residues in the CDR3. V lost 1 base, J lost 0 bases, and 13 bases lay in between. In germline, CDR1 is LNHDA, CDR2 SQIVND (reference sequence). The CDR3 protein is CASSIGAGIKAKNIQYF. DNA of the CDR3: TGTGCCAGTAGTATAGGGGCAGGGATCAAAGCCAAAAACATTCAGTACTTC.

There are a few counts of this clonotype. The V and J genes are TRBV10-3 and TRBJ2-1, with 8 bases identical to TRBD2. CDR1 is ENHRY, CDR2 SYGVKD, per germline. The V gene end was trimmed by 10 bases and the J gene end by 3 bases; junction bases not matched to a gene: 5. This CDR3 region has 13 residues. For the CDR3, the DNA is TGTGCCACCGGGACTAGTGACTACAATGAGCAGTTCTTC. It yields the protein CATGTSDYNEQFF.

This chain uses TRBV3-1 with TRBJ2-3; a possible D gene is TRBD2 (5 bases). The V gene's germline CDR1 is LGHDT and CDR2 YNNKEL (reference sequence). Trimming took off 1 base at V and 2 bases at J, with 16 bases between the two ends. The CDR3 runs 17 residues. This CDR3 is CASSQGAGGSITDTQYF. CDR3 DNA sequence: TGTGCCAGCAGCCAAGGAGCTGGTGGGAGTATCACAGATACGCAGTATTTT.

This rearrangement joins TRBV20-1 to TRBJ2-3; D remains unclear. V shed 3 bases and J shed 0 bases, with 19 bases lying between them. There are 17 residues in the CDR3. The germline V gene has CDR1 DFQATT and CDR2 SNEGSKA (reference sequence). CDR3 region: CSASPPPGSASTDTQYF. As DNA, the CDR3 is TGCAGTGCTAGTCCCCCCCCAGGAAGCGCAAGCACAGATACGCAGTATTTT.

The V and J genes are TRBV4-1 and TRBJ2-1, with D possibly matching TRBD2 (6 bases). This CDR3 region has 15 residues. Germline CDR1 is MGHRA and CDR2 is YSYEKL. Trimming pared 1 base from V and 1 base from J, leaving 8 bases between. The CDR3 nucleotides read TGCGCCAGCAGCCAAGCGGGAGCGTCCTACAATGAGCAGTTCTTC. Its translation is CASSQAGASYNEQFF.

The chain recombines TRBV20-1 with TRBJ2-6; no reliable D call. CDR3 length equals 16 residues. Trimming took off 0 bases at V and 0 bases at J, with 9 bases between the two ends. Germline V lookup: CDR1 DFQATT, CDR2 SNEGSKA (reference sequence). The chain's CDR3 is CSARDHSRSGANVLTF. The CDR3 bases are TGCAGTGCTAGAGATCATTCCCGCTCTGGGGCCAACGTCCTGACTTTC.

This clonotype was seen more than once but under ten times. The V and J genes are TRBV20-1 and TRBJ2-1; 7 bases match TRBD2. Germline CDR1 and CDR2: DFQATT and SNEGSKA (reference sequence). This CDR3 is built from 15 residues. Losses at the gene ends were 1 base for V and 4 bases for J; bases not matched to a gene: 7. The CDR3 coding sequence is TGCAGTGCTAGAGTACTAGCGCAGATGTACAATGAGCAGTTCTTC. It translates to CSARVLAQMYNEQFF.

Remarks on this clonotype: A read error may produce the germline difference seen at one junction end. The genes are TRBV7-6 and TRBJ2-1; perhaps TRBD1 as D (6 bases). The CDR3 is 16 residues long. Germline-derived CDR1 and CDR2 are SGHVS and FNYEAQ. The CDR3 DNA reads TGTGCCGGCAGCTTAGGGAGCCGGGACACCTACAATGAGCAGTTCTTC. It specifies CAGSLGSRDTYNEQFF.

The chain combines TRBV5-6 with TRBJ2-7, with D maybe TRBD1 (6 bases). The V gene's germline CDR1 is SGHDT and CDR2 YYEEEE. The length of the CDR3 is 16 residues. With 6 bases removed from V and 6 bases from J, the gap between germline ends came to 25 bases. This CDR3 is CASTSSTNDRSGEQYF. CDR3 bases: TGTGCCAGCACCTCCTCAACAAACGACAGGTCGGGCGAGCAGTACTTC. Full variable domain (rest looked up from reference TRBV5-6 and TRBJ2-7): DAGVTQSPTHLIKTRGQQVTLRCSPKSGHDTVSWYQQALGQGPQFIFQYYEEEERQRGNFPDRFSGHQFPNYSSELNVNALLLGDSALYLCASTSSTNDRSGEQYFGPGTRLTVT.

This chain connects TRBV20-1 to TRBJ2-3; D gene uncertain. Germline V lookup: CDR1 DFQATT, CDR2 SNEGSKA (reference sequence). Trimming removed 5 bases at V and 14 bases at J, with 23 bases between. The CDR3 has 13 amino acids. CDR3 sequence reads: CSASSNGDGYAYF. Here the CDR3 DNA reads TGCAGTGCTTCGTCTAACGGAGACGGATACGCGTATTTT.

The chain uses TRBV30 and TRBJ1-5; D is unresolved. This CDR3 contains 13 residues. V gave up 2 bases and J gave up 0 bases, with 5 bases separating them. CDR1 is GTSNPN, CDR2 SVGIG, per germline (reference sequence). CDR3: CAWSLDSNQPQHF. The CDR3 DNA follows: TGTGCCTGGAGTCTAGATAGCAATCAGCCCCAGCATTTT.

The chain recombines TRBV2 with TRBJ2-2; 10 bases line up with TRBD2. J lost 0 bases, V lost 7 bases, and 11 bases had no gene match. Germline CDR1 reads SNHLY; CDR2 reads FYNNEI. CDR3 length equals 18 residues. CDR3 residues: CASTKAPGTSANTGELFF. The CDR3 region has the DNA TGTGCCAGCACTAAGGCCCCCGGGACTAGCGCGAACACCGGGGAGCTGTTTTTT.

The CDR3 sequence is CASSPPNTWDEKLFF. The CDR3 DNA sequence: TGTGCCAGCTCACCACCCAATACTTGGGATGAAAAACTGTTTTTT. This chain joins TRBV18 and TRBJ1-4; D is unclear. From germline, CDR1 is KGHSH and CDR2 LQKENI. This CDR3 contains 15 residues. Trimming removed 0 bases from V and 6 bases from J, with 11 bases in between.

The chain couples TRBV21-1 to TRBJ2-3; the listed D gene, TRBD2, was not tested against the DNA. TRBV21-1 is a listed pseudogene. This CDR3 has 17 residues. In nucleotides, the CDR3 is TGTGCCAGCAGCAGACTAGCGGGAACCCCAGGCACAGATACGCAGTATTTT. Translated, it gives CASSRLAGTPGTDTQYF.

This clonotype appeared a few times. The CDR3 protein is CSGAGDEQFF. In nucleotides, the CDR3 is TGCAGCGGAGCAGGGGATGAGCAGTTCTTC. V usage is TRBV29-1 and J usage is TRBJ2-1, with D possibly TRBD1 on 6 matching bases. The V end lost 7 bases, the J end lost 8 bases, and 9 bases lay between the germline ends. Germline-derived CDR1 and CDR2 are SQVTM and ANQGSEA. The CDR3 runs 10 residues.

This chain uses TRBV24-1 with TRBJ2-7; D unresolved. V was pared by 0 bases and J by 7 bases, with 27 bases between. Germline V gene sequence: CDR1 KGHDR, CDR2 SFDVKD. The CDR3 extends over 19 amino acids. The CDR3: CATSDLLLASPRSYNEQYF. CDR3 coding DNA: TGTGCCACCAGTGATTTGTTGTTAGCTTCACCCCGCTCCTACAATGAGCAGTACTTC.

The chain couples TRBV7-9 to TRBJ2-1; 10 bases are shared with TRBD2. Germline CDR1 is SEHNR and CDR2 is FQNEAQ (reference sequence). CDR3 size: 19 residues. Trimming removed 0 bases from V and 3 bases from J; junction bases left unmatched: 11. The CDR3 DNA follows: TGTGCCAGCAGCTTAGCCTCCCTCTGGACTAGCGGCAGCTACAATGAGCAGTTCTTC. Translating gives CASSLASLWTSGSYNEQFF.

V gene TRBV7-2 combines with J gene TRBJ2-4; 14 nucleotides line up with TRBD2. The J call may be in error: the DNA end matches TRBJ2-7 better. This CDR3 region has 17 residues. CDR1 and CDR2 (germline): SGHTA, FQGNSA. The CDR3 coding sequence is TGTGCCAGCAGCTTAGCGAGGGGACTAGCGGGAGCGTACGAGCAGTACTTC. Its protein is CASSLARGLAGAYEQYF.

V gene TRBV10-3 combines with J gene TRBJ1-4; D is possibly TRBD1 (6 bases). In germline, CDR1 is ENHRY, CDR2 SYGVKD. This CDR3 is 16 amino acids long. The V end was cut by 0 bases, the J end by 5 bases, with 13 bases between. CDR3 in DNA: TGTGCCATCAGTGAGTCGAACAGGGTGTTGAATGAAAAACTGTTTTTT. This codes for CAISESNRVLNEKLFF.

This clonotype was counted between two and nine times. The V call is TRBV9, the J call TRBJ2-2; the D gene is possibly TRBD1 (5 bases). Per the germline V gene, CDR1 is SGDLS and CDR2 is YYNGEE. V was shortened by 3 bases and J by 0 bases, with 12 bases between the two germline ends. CDR3 length equals 16 residues. The CDR3 coding sequence is TGTGCCAGCAGCGGGGGCGGCGGATCGAACACCGGGGAGCTGTTTTTT. Protein: CASSGGGGSNTGELFF.

The CDR3 DNA follows: TGTGCCAGCAGCAAATTATGGGACAGAACCTCCTATGGCTACACCTTC. It encodes CASSKLWDRTSYGYTF. V usage is TRBV21-1 and J usage is TRBJ1-2; TRBD1, as called in the table, went unchecked against the DNA. TRBV21-1 is flagged as a pseudogene. CDR3 length: 16 amino acids.

The table lists this clonotype with a count of one. V usage is TRBV21-1 and J usage is TRBJ1-1. TRBV21-1 is a pseudogene. The length of the CDR3 is 14 residues. The CDR3, as DNA: TGTGCCAGCAGCACCGCTGATGAAAACACTGAAGCTTTCTTT. This codes for CASSTADENTEAFF.

The table lists this clonotype with a few counts. The chain employs TRBV12-3 or TRBV12-4 and TRBJ2-3, with D tentatively TRBD1 (6 bases). Trimming cost V 7 bases and J 6 bases, with 20 bases left between them. The CDR3 has 15 residues. The CDR3 DNA sequence: TGTGCCAGCACCGAGACAGGAGCCAGTTTGGATACGCAGTATTTT. It encodes CASTETGASLDTQYF.

This clonotype was observed a few times. CDR3 loop: CAISVGTSGTSGANVLTF. In nucleotides, the CDR3 is TGTGCCATCAGTGTTGGGACTAGCGGGACCTCTGGGGCCAACGTCCTGACTTTC. The rearrangement joins TRBV10-3 to TRBJ2-6, with 13 bases identical to TRBD2. Germline V gene data show CDR1 as ENHRY and CDR2 as SYGVKD. The CDR3 consists of 18 residues. V dropped 4 bases and J dropped 0; count of bases not matched to a gene: 3.

This clonotype has a handful of counts. This rearrangement joins TRBV13 to TRBJ2-7; TRBD2 might be the D (6 bases). V was clipped by 5 bases and J by 6 bases, with 14 bases between them. Germline assignment: CDR1 PRHDT and CDR2 FYEKMQ (reference sequence). This CDR3 is 13 amino acids long. The CDR3 DNA reads TGTGCCAGCAGCCAAAGAGGAGGGAGCGAGCAGTACTTC. This sequence encodes CASSQRGGSEQYF.

The rearrangement links TRBV6-1 to TRBJ2-7, with a weak D call TRBD2 (5 bases). The CDR3 covers 13 residues. Trimming pared 7 bases from V and 2 bases from J, leaving 12 bases between. Germline V gene sequence: CDR1 MNHNS, CDR2 SASEGT. The CDR3 is CASTWGATYEQYF. CDR3 bases: TGTGCCAGCACGTGGGGAGCGACCTACGAGCAGTACTTC.